A selection of T cell receptor beta chains follows, all from one sample in a study of T-cell reconstitution after alpha-beta-depleted transplantation in children. TCRdb independently ran MiXCR on the PCR reads; one entry per CDR3 protein. This table holds 300,000 to 400,000 distinct CDR3 sequences, around 15% found once. This material consisted of PBMCs, mostly from graft donor cells, taken 360 days after TCRalphabeta/CD19-depleted stem cell transplant. Every receptor here comes from a male patient aged 2-15 years who had a stem cell transplant for acute lymphoblastic leukemia, so the T cells may come from the graft donor. Each CDR3 is given with its conserved first and last residue. Each record gives: CDR3 length, V gene, clone size, J gene, D gene, CDR3 DNA, CDR3 protein. The D gene is left open where the match is weak. Rows give clone size only sometimes, using once, few, many, or a class for an expanded clone.

11	TRBV7-9	.	TRBJ2-1	.	TGTGCCAGCAGCTTAGATCGAGACCAGTTCTTC	CASSLDRDQFF
14	TRBV6-2/TRBV6-3	.	TRBJ2-2	.	TGTGCCAGCAGTTACTCGATAGCGCCTATGGAGCTGTTTTTT	CASSYSIAPMELFF
13	TRBV20-1	.	TRBJ1-1	.	TGCAGTGCTAGAATCGAGCCTAACACTGAAGCTTTCTTT	CSARIEPNTEAFF
17	TRBV20-1	.	TRBJ2-2	TRBD2	TGCAGTGCTAGACAGACCCTCGGGACTAGCGGGACCGGGGAGCTGTTTTTT	CSARQTLGTSGTGELFF
11	TRBV5-1	many	TRBJ2-1	.	TGCGCCAGCACTGTACTCGGTGAGCAGTTCTTC	CASTVLGEQFF
15	TRBV5-1	.	TRBJ2-7	TRBD2	TGCGCCAGCAGCCCACTAGCGGGAGGGCCGGACGAGCAGTACTTC	CASSPLAGGPDEQYF
14	TRBV20-1	.	TRBJ1-5	.	TGCAGTGCTAGAGATCGAGGTAGTGGTCAGCCCCAGCATTTT	CSARDRGSGQPQHF
15	TRBV29-1	.	TRBJ2-2	.	TGCAGCGTTGAGTGGTATAAATCGAACACCGGGGAGCTGTTTTTT	CSVEWYKSNTGELFF
14	TRBV7-9	few	TRBJ1-6	.	TGTGCCAGCAGCTTGGGCAGCTTTTCCTCACCCCTCCACTTT	CASSLGSFSSPLHF
14	TRBV7-2	many	TRBJ2-1	.	TGTGCCAGCAGCTTAGGGGTCGGGTTCGATGAGCAGTTCTTC	CASSLGVGFDEQFF
15	TRBV7-2	.	TRBJ2-3	.	TGTGCCAGCAGCATACGGGGTCTCGGTACAGATACGCAGTATTTT	CASSIRGLGTDTQYF
15	TRBV6-2/TRBV6-3	.	TRBJ2-1	.	TGTGCCAGCAGTTGGGCGGGACCCTCCTACAATGAGCAGTTCTTC	CASSWAGPSYNEQFF
12	TRBV29-1	many	TRBJ1-1	.	TGCAGCGTTGACCTCAGGGACACTGAAGCTTTCTTT	CSVDLRDTEAFF
13	TRBV5-1	.	TRBJ2-2	.	TGCGCCAGCAGCTTGTCGGGGGTCGGGGAGCTGTTTTTT	CASSLSGVGELFF
16	TRBV28	.	TRBJ1-4	TRBD1	TGTGCCAGCACCCTAACCGACAGGGCCAAAGGAGAAAAACTGTTTTTT	CASTLTDRAKGEKLFF
15	TRBV15	few	TRBJ1-1	.	TGTGCCACCAGCAGAGATAGCGGCATGAACACTGAAGCTTTCTTT	CATSRDSGMNTEAFF
15	TRBV4-2	few	TRBJ2-3	.	TGTGCCAGCAGCCAAGGGCCTCCCCGCACAGATACGCAGTATTTT	CASSQGPPRTDTQYF
13	TRBV11-2	.	TRBJ2-7	.	TGTGCCAGCAGACCCGATGGGGACTACGAGCAGTACTTC	CASRPDGDYEQYF
16	TRBV5-1	.	TRBJ1-3	.	TGCGCCAGCAGCTTTGCGGGCGAAGGGTCTGGAAACACCATATATTTT	CASSFAGEGSGNTIYF
15	TRBV14	.	TRBJ2-1	TRBD2	TGTGCCAGCAGCCGAGGGCTAGCGGGAGGCAATGAGCAGTTCTTC	CASSRGLAGGNEQFF
16	TRBV27	.	TRBJ2-7	.	TGTGCCAGCAGTCCCCGTAGGGGGTCGATATCCTACGAGCAGTACTTC	CASSPRRGSISYEQYF
13	TRBV4-1	many	TRBJ2-5	TRBD2	TGCGCCAGCAGCCCCGGACTAGTAGAGACCCAGTACTTC	CASSPGLVETQYF
15	TRBV18	few	TRBJ2-5	.	TGTGCCAGCTCACCTATGCTAGTTGTCCAAGAGACCCAGTACTTC	CASSPMLVVQETQYF
15	TRBV3-1	.	TRBJ1-5	.	TGTGCCAGCAGCCTAGGGGGTTCCAGAAATCAGCCCCAGCATTTT	CASSLGGSRNQPQHF
15	TRBV7-6	.	TRBJ2-7	.	TGTGCCAGCAGCTTAGGGGACGGAATAGTCTACGAGCAGTACTTC	CASSLGDGIVYEQYF
14	TRBV7-2	.	TRBJ2-7	.	TGTGCCAGCAGCTTAGAGCCAGACCCCTACGAGCAGTACTTC	CASSLEPDPYEQYF
13	TRBV12-3/TRBV12-4	many	TRBJ2-3	.	TGTGCCAGCAGCTCAGGCGGCCCAGATACGCAGTATTTT	CASSSGGPDTQYF
15	TRBV20-1	.	TRBJ2-1	TRBD2	TGCAGTGCTAGAGTAGGGGCTAGCGGTTGGAATGAGCAGTTCTTC	CSARVGASGWNEQFF
18	TRBV20-1	.	TRBJ2-4	TRBD1	TGCAGTGCTAGAGATCAGGACGGCTGGGGCAGGGGGCGGTACATTCAGTACTTC	CSARDQDGWGRGRYIQYF
13	TRBV11-2	many	TRBJ2-7	.	TGTGCCAGCAGATCGGACAGCCGCTACGAGCAGTACTTC	CASRSDSRYEQYF
14	TRBV9	once	TRBJ2-1	TRBD2	TGTGCCAGCAGCGTAAGGACTAGCCCTAATGAGCAGTTCTTC	CASSVRTSPNEQFF
15	TRBV6-5	few	TRBJ1-2	.	TGTGCCAGCATTCGGTCCAGGGATCCTAACTATGGCTACACCTTC	CASIRSRDPNYGYTF
15	TRBV28	.	TRBJ1-1	.	TGTGCCAGCAGTTCCTTAGTGGGAATGAACACTGAAGCTTTCTTT	CASSSLVGMNTEAFF
18	TRBV20-1	few	TRBJ1-3	TRBD1	TGCAGTGCTAGAGACCCGAACTATCAGGGGGCGCGTGGAAACACCATATATTTT	CSARDPNYQGARGNTIYF
16	TRBV12-3/TRBV12-4	.	TRBJ2-1	.	TGTGCCAGCAGTCGACAGACGGATTACTCCTACAATGAGCAGTTCTTC	CASSRQTDYSYNEQFF
11	TRBV10-3	many	TRBJ2-1	.	TGTGCCATCAGTGAGGGGGATGAGCAGTTCTTC	CAISEGDEQFF
12	TRBV5-1	.	TRBJ2-3	.	TGCGCCAGCAGCTCGGACTCCCTTGCGCAGTATTTT	CASSSDSLAQYF
13	TRBV4-1	.	TRBJ2-5	TRBD1	TGCGCCAGCAGCCACGACAGGGAAGAGACCCAGTACTTC	CASSHDREETQYF
16	TRBV4-1	once	TRBJ2-7	.	TGCGCCAGCAGCCAAGAAGGGAAAAGACCCCTCTACGAGCAGTACTTC	CASSQEGKRPLYEQYF
13	TRBV11-1	few	TRBJ2-7	.	TGTGCCAGCAGCTACGGGACTTCCCTCGAGCAGTACTTC	CASSYGTSLEQYF
15	TRBV5-1	once	TRBJ2-1	TRBD2	TGCGCCAGCAGCAAACGAGCGGGAGCCACCAATGAGCAGTTCTTC	CASSKRAGATNEQFF
14	TRBV28	few	TRBJ1-2	TRBD1	TGTGCCAGCAGTCTCCCGCGACAGGGAAGGGGCTACACCTTC	CASSLPRQGRGYTF
15	TRBV4-1	few	TRBJ2-2	TRBD1	TGCGCCAGCAGCCAAGAGACAGGGTTGGCCGGGGAGCTGTTTTTT	CASSQETGLAGELFF
12	TRBV11-2	many	TRBJ2-5	.	TGTGCCAGCAGCTTAGACGGAGAGACCCAGTACTTC	CASSLDGETQYF
17	TRBV15	few	TRBJ2-4	.	TGTGCCACCAGCAGAGATCCCGGGGTGGTTACCAAAAACATTCAGTACTTC	CATSRDPGVVTKNIQYF
16	TRBV29-1	.	TRBJ2-1	.	TGCAGCGTTGGACCGAACGTAGGGAGCTCCTACAATGAGCAGTTCTTC	CSVGPNVGSSYNEQFF
17	TRBV2	.	TRBJ2-3	TRBD2	TGTGCCAGCAGTGCGCGGACTAGCGGGAGTTCGGGAGATACGCAGTATTTT	CASSARTSGSSGDTQYF